This TCR beta chain was retrieved from a study of T cells in women clearing cervical HPV infection. Turning to the study itself: Case blood was drawn a median roughly 150 days after lesion detection. HLA type stays a possible confounder, typing being limited.

V trimming: 5 bases; J trimming: 0 bases; junction bases outside the gene matches: 9. The CDR3 is 16 residues long. From germline, CDR1 is SGHRS and CDR2 YFSETQ. Assay: immunoSEQ multiplex PCR; the TCRdb copy retains only in-frame clones and omits some. Its table records 20,000 to 25,000 clones. Points on this clone: The read terminates 3 residues ahead of where the CDR3 ends, so the germline J gene completes it.

The rearrangement joins TRBV5-1 to TRBJ2-7, with TRBD2 identical over 9 bases. Input material: blood buffy coat. The TCR was taken from a woman between 18 and 70 years old with a cervical HPV16 infection that either progressed to CIN3+ or cleared (not recorded which). CDR3 amino acids: CASSDSGGRSSYEQYF. The CDR3 DNA, read in part, is TGCGCCAGCAGTGATAGCGGGGGTCGTAGCTCCTACGAG. The full variable domain, with the rest looked up from reference TRBV5-1 and TRBJ2-7, is KAGVTQTPRYLIKTRGQQVTLSCSPISGHRSVSWYQQTPGQGLQFLFEYFSETQRNKGNFPGRFSGRQFSNSRSEMNVSTLELGDSALYLCASSDSGGRSSYEQYFGPGTRLTVT.